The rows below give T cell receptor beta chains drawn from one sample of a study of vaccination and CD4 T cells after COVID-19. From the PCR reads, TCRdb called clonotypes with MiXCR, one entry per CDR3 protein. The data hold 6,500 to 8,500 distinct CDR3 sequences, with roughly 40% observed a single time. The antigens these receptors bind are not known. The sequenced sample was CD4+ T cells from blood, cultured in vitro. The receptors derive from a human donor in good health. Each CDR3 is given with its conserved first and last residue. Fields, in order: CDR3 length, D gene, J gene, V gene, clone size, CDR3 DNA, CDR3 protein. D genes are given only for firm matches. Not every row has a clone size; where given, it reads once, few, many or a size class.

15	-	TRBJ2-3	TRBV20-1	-	TGCAGTGCTAGGTCGATAACAGGTAGCACAGATACGCAGTATTTT	CSARSITGSTDTQYF
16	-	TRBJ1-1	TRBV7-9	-	TGTGCCAGCAGCCTCTACGCCGGGACGGGGAACACTGAAGCTTTCTTT	CASSLYAGTGNTEAFF
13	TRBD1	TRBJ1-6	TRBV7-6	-	TGTGCCAGCAGCGGACAGGCCAATTCACCCCTCCACTTT	CASSGQANSPLHF
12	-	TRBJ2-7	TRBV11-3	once	TGTGCCAGCAGCTTAGATCCGCACGAGCAGTACTTC	CASSLDPHEQYF
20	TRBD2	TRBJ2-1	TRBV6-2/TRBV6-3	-	TGTGCCAGCAGTTACTCAGTAGGGGTAGCGGGAGGGGCCTCCTACAATGAGCAGTTCTTC	CASSYSVGVAGGASYNEQFF
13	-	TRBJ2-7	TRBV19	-	TGTGCCAGTAGTAGGGACGTTACCTACGAGCAGTACTTC	CASSRDVTYEQYF
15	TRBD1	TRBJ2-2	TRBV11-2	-	TGTGCCAGCAGCGTCGGACAGGGAATCACCGGGGAGCTGTTTTTT	CASSVGQGITGELFF
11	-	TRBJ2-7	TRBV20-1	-	TGCAGTGCCACGAGCTCCTACGAGCAGTACTTC	CSATSSYEQYF
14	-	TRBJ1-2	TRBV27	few	TGTGCCAGCAGTCCCATGGGGGTGGGCTATGGCTACACCTTC	CASSPMGVGYGYTF
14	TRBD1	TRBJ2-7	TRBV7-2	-	TGTGCCAGCAGCCCTGGGACAGGTTCGTACGAGCAGTACTTC	CASSPGTGSYEQYF
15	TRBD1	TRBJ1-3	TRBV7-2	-	TGTGCCAGCAGCTCCTCCGGGACAGCAGGAAACACCATATATTTT	CASSSSGTAGNTIYF
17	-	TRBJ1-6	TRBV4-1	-	TGCGCCAGCAGCCATGCTAGACCGTCTCGAAAGAATTCACCCCTCCACTTT	CASSHARPSRKNSPLHF
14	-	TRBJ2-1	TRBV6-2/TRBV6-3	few	TGTGCCAGCAGTTCTCCGGGACCGCGCGATGAGCAGTTCTTC	CASSSPGPRDEQFF
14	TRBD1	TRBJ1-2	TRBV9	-	TGTGCCAGCAGCCCAGAGACAGGGCCAGGTGGCTACACCTTC	CASSPETGPGGYTF
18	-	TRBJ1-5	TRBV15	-	TGTGCCACCAGCAGAGATCCCCGTCGGGAAGGAAGCAATCAGCCCCAGCATTTT	CATSRDPRREGSNQPQHF
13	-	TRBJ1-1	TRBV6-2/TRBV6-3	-	TGTGCCAGCAGAACAGGATCGAACACTGAAGCTTTCTTT	CASRTGSNTEAFF
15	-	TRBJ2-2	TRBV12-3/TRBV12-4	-	TGTGCCAGCAGTTTAAGCGGGCCGAACACCGGGGAGCTGTTTTTT	CASSLSGPNTGELFF
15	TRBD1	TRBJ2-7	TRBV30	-	TGTGCCTGGAGGAACCGGGGACAGGGCAGCTACGAGCAGTACTTC	CAWRNRGQGSYEQYF
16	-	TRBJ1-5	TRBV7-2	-	TGTGCCAGCAGCTTATATGGGACAAATAGCAATCAGCCCCAGCATTTT	CASSLYGTNSNQPQHF
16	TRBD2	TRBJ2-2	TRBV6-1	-	TGTGCCAGCAGTGCCCTAGCGGGACTTAACACCGGGGAGCTGTTTTTT	CASSALAGLNTGELFF
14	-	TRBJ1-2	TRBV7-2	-	TGTGCCAGCAGCATCGTAGCGGGGTCTCAAGGCTACACCTTC	CASSIVAGSQGYTF
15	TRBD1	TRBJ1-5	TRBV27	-	TGTGCCAGCGCGGGACAGGGAGGGAGCAATCAGCCCCAGCATTTT	CASAGQGGSNQPQHF
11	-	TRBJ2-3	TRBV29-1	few	TGCAGCGTTGCGCCCACAGATACGCAGTATTTT	CSVAPTDTQYF
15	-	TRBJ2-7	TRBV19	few	TGTGCCAGTAGGGCCGGGACGACGAGCTCCTACGAGCAGTACTTC	CASRAGTTSSYEQYF
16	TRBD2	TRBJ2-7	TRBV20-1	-	TGCAGTGCTAGACACGACCTAGCGGGAGGGCTAGGCGAGCAGTACTTC	CSARHDLAGGLGEQYF
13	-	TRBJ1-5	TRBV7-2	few	TGTGCCAGCAGCTTAGCTGCTGATCAGCCCCAGCATTTT	CASSLAADQPQHF
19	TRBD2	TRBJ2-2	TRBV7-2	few	TGTGCCAGCAGCACCCCCTGGCGGGGGGCCCTCGTTAGGACCGGGGAGCTGTTTTTT	CASSTPWRGALVRTGELFF
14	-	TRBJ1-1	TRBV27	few	TGTGCCAGCCAATTCTCCACAGGAAACACTGAAGCTTTCTTT	CASQFSTGNTEAFF
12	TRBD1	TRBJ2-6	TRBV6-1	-	TGTGCCAGCAGCTGGGACAGGAGAAGTTTGACTTTC	CASSWDRRSLTF
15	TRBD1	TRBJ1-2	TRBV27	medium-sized	TGTGCCAGCAGTCACACAGGGGCAATCGGTGGTGGCTACACCTTC	CASSHTGAIGGGYTF
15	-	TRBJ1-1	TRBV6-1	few	TGTGCCAGCAGATTGACAGGACCCCACCCGACTGAAGCTTTCTTT	CASRLTGPHPTEAFF
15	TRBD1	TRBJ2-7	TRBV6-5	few	TGTGCCAGCAGTTTCTACGGGACAGGGGGCTACGAGCAGTACTTC	CASSFYGTGGYEQYF
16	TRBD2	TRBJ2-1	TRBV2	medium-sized	TGTGCCTCTACCCCCCTAGCGGGACAATATAACAATGAGCAGTTCTTC	CASTPLAGQYNNEQFF
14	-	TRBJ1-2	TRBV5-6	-	TGTGCCAGCAGCTTGGGCCGGGCTGACTATGGCTACACCTTC	CASSLGRADYGYTF
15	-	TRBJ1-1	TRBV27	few	TGTGCCAGGAACTTTCCCGGGACTCAGAACACTGAAGCTTTCTTT	CARNFPGTQNTEAFF
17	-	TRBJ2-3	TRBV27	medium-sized	TGTGCCAGCAGCCCCTATAACCCAGGGGTCGGCACAGATACGCAGTATTTT	CASSPYNPGVGTDTQYF
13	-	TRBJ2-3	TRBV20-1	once	TGCAGTGCCCGAGCAGTAGGCACAGATACGCAGTATTTT	CSARAVGTDTQYF